Below are 7 T cell receptor beta chains sequenced from a single sample in a study of CD8 T cells in ankylosing spondylitis. Their antigens remain unidentified. General observations from the study: Typical of ankylosing spondylitis blood, it appeared, was a TCR beta motif of seven to nine highly homologous variants.

TCRdb recomputed calls from the 5' RACE reads with MiXCR, one row per CDR3 protein. The sample includes 800,000 to 900,000 distinct CDR3 sequences, approximately 12% seen only once; the top ten take roughly 0.51%. Sequenced sample: blood, either unsorted or a sorted T cell fraction (not recorded which). These receptors were collected from a male donor with ankylosing spondylitis.

V is TRBV20-1 and J is TRBJ2-7, with TRBD2 matching over 7 bases. CDR3 size: 14 residues. The V segment lost 6 bases and the J segment 7 bases; nucleotides outside the gene matches: 15. Germline V CDR1 and CDR2: DFQATT, SNEGSKA (reference sequence). CDR3 DNA sequence: TGCAGTGCCCCCCGCTATGGAGGGGAGGGGGAGCAGTACTTC. Translation gives CSAPRYGGEGEQYF.

This clonotype was counted a few times. The genes are TRBV10-3 and TRBJ1-6, with D uncertain. CDR1 and CDR2 (germline): ENHRY, SYGVKD. Trimming took off 4 bases at V and 7 bases at J, with 8 bases between the two ends. This CDR3 has 13 residues. CDR3 protein: CAISAHTNSPLHF. The DNA for the CDR3 is TGTGCCATCAGTGCCCACACAAATTCACCCCTCCACTTT.

The chain recombines TRBV7-8 with TRBJ1-1; D is unclear. This CDR3 region has 15 residues. V was cut by 1 base and J by 1 base, with 10 bases left in between. CDR1 is SGHVS, CDR2 FQNEAQ, per germline. The CDR3 here is CASSLVRFSNTEAFF. In DNA form, the CDR3 reads TGTGCCAGCAGCTTAGTTCGCTTTTCGAACACTGAAGCTTTCTTT.

This clonotype was counted ten times or more. CDR3 sequence (DNA): TGTGCCAGCAGCGATCGTCGCGCGGGTGAGCAGTTCTTC. Translating it yields CASSDRRAGEQFF. V gene TRBV7-2 combines with J gene TRBJ2-1, with a tentative D call TRBD2 (5 bases). The CDR3 loop spans 13 amino acids. Germline loops: CDR1 SGHTA, CDR2 FQGNSA. Trimming pared 5 bases from V and 9 bases from J, leaving 14 bases between. Full variable domain (remainder filled in from reference TRBV7-2 and TRBJ2-1): GAGVSQSPSNKVTEKGKDVELRCDPISGHTALYWYRQSLGQGLEFLIYFQGNSAPDKSGLPSDRFSAERTGGSVSTLTIQRTQQEDSAVYLCASSDRRAGEQFFGPGTRLTVL.

The chain employs TRBV4-2 and TRBJ2-2, with 8 nucleotides matching TRBD1. V trimming: 1 base; J trimming: 1 base; junction bases outside the gene matches: 5. The germline gives CDR1 LGHNA, CDR2 YNFKEQ. The CDR3 has 17 amino acids. The CDR3 sequence is CASSQVSGTGNTGELFF. The CDR3 DNA reads as TGTGCCAGCAGCCAAGTTTCCGGGACAGGGAACACCGGGGAGCTGTTTTTT.

This clonotype was seen only a few times. The chain joins TRBV6-1 to TRBJ1-5, with 8 bases lining up with TRBD1. The trim removed 6 bases at V and 5 bases at J, leaving 12 bases unmatched. Germline V lookup: CDR1 MNHNS, CDR2 SASEGT. The length of the CDR3 is 16 residues. In DNA form, the CDR3 reads TGTGCCAGCAGCCCCATTTCCTCGACAGGGGATCAGCCCCAGCATTTT. Translated, it gives CASSPISSTGDQPQHF.

This clonotype has ten or more counts. The J gene is TRBJ2-7, the V gene TRBV29-1; a weak D match, TRBD1 (6 bases). Trimming took 8 bases from V and 5 from J, leaving 19 bases between them. Germline V gene data show CDR1 as SQVTM and CDR2 as ANQGSEA. This CDR3 is 13 amino acids long. The DNA for the CDR3 is TGCAGCTACAGGGCCGGGTATTGGGACGAGCAGTACTTC. Amino acid sequence: CSYRAGYWDEQYF.